These 10 T cell receptor beta chains came from one sample sequenced in a study of cytomegalovirus exposure and HLA in healthy donors. PCR was performed using 60 Vbeta and 13 Jbeta primers. Assay: immunoSEQ multiplex PCR; the TCRdb copy retains only in-frame clones and omits some. The data contain approximately 190,000 clones, around 86% of them singletons. The specimen was PBMCs. Receptors originate from a young woman in good health and CMV-seronegative.

V gene TRBV7-3 combines with J gene TRBJ2-1, with TRBD2 identical over 9 bases. Per the germline V gene, CDR1 is SGHTA and CDR2 is FQGTGA. This CDR3 has 15 amino acids. V shed 2 bases, J shed 8 bases, and the junction held 7 bases outside the gene matches. The CDR3 DNA reads as TGTGCCAGCAGCTTAGCGAGCGGGAGGAAGGATGAGCAGTTCTTC. Translated, it gives CASSLASGRKDEQFF.

The chain recombines TRBV5-1 with TRBJ1-4, with 8 bases lining up with TRBD1. The CDR3 spans 15 residues. The V gene end was trimmed by 0 bases and the J gene end by 8 bases; junction bases not matched to a gene: 6. Germline V gives CDR1 SGHRS, CDR2 YFSETQ. The CDR3 bases are TGCGCCAGCAGCTTGGCCGGACAGGGTAGCGAAAAACTGTTTTTT. Translation: CASSLAGQGSEKLFF.

This chain links TRBV7-8 with TRBJ2-7; 10 positions match TRBD2. With V trimmed by 2 bases and J by 6 bases, 7 bases remained unmatched. Germline assignment: CDR1 SGHVS and CDR2 FQNEAQ. The CDR3 spans 15 residues. CDR3 bases: TGTGCCAGCAGCTTAAGGCCTAGCGGGAGTCTCGAGCAGTACTTC. Its translation is CASSLRPSGSLEQYF.

This clone appeared a single time. The CDR3, as DNA: TGCGCCAGCAGCTTGGTGGCAGGGAGCAATCAGCCCCAGCATTTT. Its protein product is CASSLVAGSNQPQHF. V usage is TRBV5-1 and J usage is TRBJ1-5, with D maybe TRBD1 (5 bases). The V end was cut by 0 bases, the J end by 1 base, with 8 bases between. Germline V gives CDR1 SGHRS, CDR2 YFSETQ. The CDR3 has 15 amino acids.

The chain uses TRBV19 and TRBJ1-5; D is perhaps TRBD1 (5 bases). V lost 1 base and J 1 base, leaving 11 bases between the germline ends. The germline gives CDR1 LNHDA, CDR2 SQIVND (reference sequence). The CDR3 has 16 residues. Written as DNA, the CDR3 is TGTGCCAGTAGTATAGGGAGGGGAGGAAGCAATCAGCCCCAGCATTTT. Its protein is CASSIGRGGSNQPQHF.

CDR3 DNA: TGTGCCAGCAGCTTTACTAGCGGGGGAGTCGGGGAGCTGTTTTTT. It translates to CASSFTSGGVGELFF. The chain couples TRBV11-3 to TRBJ2-2, with TRBD2 matching over 11 bases. The CDR3 runs to 15 residues. Germline V gives CDR1 SGHNT, CDR2 YENEEA. The V segment lost 3 bases and the J segment 7 bases; nucleotides outside the gene matches: 4.

This clone has a handful of counts. This chain connects TRBV6-4 to TRBJ1-1; TRBD1 matches at 7 bases. The CDR3 has 15 residues. J was trimmed by 5 bases and V by 6 bases; bases with no gene match: 12. Germline V gene sequence: CDR1 MRHNA, CDR2 SNTAGT. The CDR3 nucleotides read TGTGCCAGCAGAATCGACAGGGAAAGTGGAACTGAAGCTTTCTTT. This gives the protein CASRIDRESGTEAFF.

This clone showed up just a few times. This sequence joins TRBV27 and TRBJ1-1; 7 bases agree with TRBD1. Germline V lookup: CDR1 MNHEY, CDR2 SMNVEV (reference sequence). V lost 6 bases and J lost 5; bases outside the gene matches: 3. The CDR3 has 12 residues. The CDR3 sequence is CASSLDRTEAFF. The CDR3 DNA reads as TGTGCCAGCAGCCTGGACAGGACTGAAGCTTTCTTT.

This clone was detected only a few times. The chain uses TRBV6-5 and TRBJ1-1; the D gene is possibly TRBD1 (6 bases). Germline CDR1 MNHEY, CDR2 SVGAGI. The V end was cut by 0 bases, the J end by 4 bases, with 15 bases between. This CDR3 is built from 16 residues. The CDR3 region is CASSYSVTGTSTEAFF. The CDR3 nucleotides are TGTGCCAGCAGTTACTCGGTCACAGGGACGAGCACTGAAGCTTTCTTT.

This clone was seen a few times. The rearrangement uses TRBV7-9 and TRBJ1-1; 7 bases align to TRBD1. CDR1 is SEHNR and CDR2 is FQNEAQ in the germline V gene (reference sequence). The CDR3 covers 18 residues. Losses at the gene ends were 5 bases for V and 1 base for J; bases not matched to a gene: 16. The chain's CDR3 is CASSAIAVRGRGNTEAFF. CDR3 in DNA: TGTGCCAGCAGCGCAATAGCCGTTAGGGGGCGAGGGAACACTGAAGCTTTCTTT.